The subject of this entry is one T cell receptor (beta chain). Its specificity is unknown. Germline CDR1 is MDHEN and CDR2 is SYDVKM. The CDR3 is 16 amino acids. With V trimmed by 3 bases and J by 9 bases, 13 bases remained unmatched. This entry belongs to a study of long-term antiretroviral therapy in people with HIV. They ran version v3.0 of the immunoSEQ assay at survey level. It was roughly 40,000-50,000 T-cell genomes per sample that sequencing targeted. Repertoires were generated with immunoSEQ multiplex PCR, while TCRdb's copy carries only in-frame clones and drops some. The table has approximately 36,000 clones, around 80% seen once. Overall study results and limits: Once patients were on ART, diversity went higher but still fell short of transplant donor controls. Pre-ART expanded TRB clones stayed dominant throughout, though often decreasing after ART.

Every one of the donors gave at least one pre-ART PBMC sample and at least two post-ART PBMC samples. Material: unsorted PBMCs, obtained 0.6 years after starting antiretroviral therapy. The chain has TRBV28 and TRBJ2-1; 8 bases align to TRBD2. This TCR derives from a man aged 18 to 29 with HIV. In DNA, the CDR3 is TGTGCCAGCAGTTTCCCCACTCGGTCGGGAGGGCCTGAGCAGTTCTTC. It is translated as CASSFPTRSGGPEQFF.